The T cell receptor (beta chain) described here comes from a study of T cells after yellow fever vaccination. The V gene's germline CDR1 is MRHNA and CDR2 SNTAGT. The V segment lost 4 bases and the J segment 6 bases; nucleotides outside the gene matches: 4. The CDR3 totals 15 residues. Regarding the study as a whole: Booster sampling recovered most clones from primary vaccination (96% CD4, roughly 88% CD8).

TCRdb reprocessed the 5' RACE reads via MiXCR and lists one record per CDR3 protein. The sample lists roughly 68,000 distinct CDR3 sequences, approximately 7% occurring once. This clonotype was observed many times. What it recognizes is unknown. This clonotype originated in a man between 18 and 29 years old who received the YFV17D yellow fever vaccine. V and J are TRBV6-4 and TRBJ2-1; 12 bases map to TRBD2. Source: CD8+ T cells sorted from PBMCs, taken roughly 47 days after the first yellow fever vaccination. The CDR3 region is CASSGSSGGANEQFF. CDR3 DNA: TGTGCCAGCAGTGGATCTAGCGGGGGGGCCAATGAGCAGTTCTTC.